The entry that follows covers one TCR beta chain sequence. CDR3 length: 15 amino acids. V was cut by 0 bases and J by 2 bases, with 12 bases left in between. CDR1 and CDR2 (germline): SGDLS, YYNGEE. The method was immunoSEQ multiplex PCR; TCRdb's version includes in-frame clones alone and lacks a portion of them. Seen here are about 400,000 clones, over 85% observed once, and the top ten hold about 1.7%. The study counted Cohort 3 donors as recovered given two negative PCRs, clearance, or symptom resolution. This sample stems from a study of blood T cell repertoires in COVID-19. At the level of the study: Donors in the United States, Italy and Spain gave samples during acute or convalescent COVID-19.

This chain connects TRBV9 to TRBJ2-7, with unresolved D. The sequence derives from a woman aged 25 to 39 who had recovered from COVID-19. The specimen sequenced was PBMCs or T cells enriched from blood (not recorded which). DNA for the CDR3: TGTGCCAGCAGCGTAGATTCGACTCCCGCCTACGAGCAGTACTTC. It codes for CASSVDSTPAYEQYF.